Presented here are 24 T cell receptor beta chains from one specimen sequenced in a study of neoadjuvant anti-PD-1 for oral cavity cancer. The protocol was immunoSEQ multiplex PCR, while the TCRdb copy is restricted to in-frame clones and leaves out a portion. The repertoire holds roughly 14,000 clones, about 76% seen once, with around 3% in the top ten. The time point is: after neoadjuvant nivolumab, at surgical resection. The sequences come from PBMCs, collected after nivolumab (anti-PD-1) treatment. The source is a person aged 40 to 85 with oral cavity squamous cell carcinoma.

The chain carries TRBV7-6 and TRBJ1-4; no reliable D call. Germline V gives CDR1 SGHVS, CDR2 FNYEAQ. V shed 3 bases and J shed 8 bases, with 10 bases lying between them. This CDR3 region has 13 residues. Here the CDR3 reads CASSLGSREKLFF. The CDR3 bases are TGTGCCAGCAGCTTGGGGTCCAGGGAAAAACTGTTTTTT. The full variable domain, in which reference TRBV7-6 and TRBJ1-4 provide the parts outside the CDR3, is GAGVSQSPRYKVTKRGQDVALRCDPISGHVSLYWYRQALGQGPEFLTYFNYEAQQDKSGLPNDRFSAERPEGSISTLTIQRTEQRDSAMYRCASSLGSREKLFFGSGTQLSVL.

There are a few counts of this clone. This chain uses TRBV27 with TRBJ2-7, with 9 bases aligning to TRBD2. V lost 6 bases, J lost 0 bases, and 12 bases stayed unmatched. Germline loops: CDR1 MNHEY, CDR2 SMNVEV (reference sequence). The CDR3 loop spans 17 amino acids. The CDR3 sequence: CASSRGVSGSSSYEQYF. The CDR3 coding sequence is TGTGCCAGCAGCCGAGGGGTTAGCGGGAGTAGCTCCTACGAGCAGTACTTC.

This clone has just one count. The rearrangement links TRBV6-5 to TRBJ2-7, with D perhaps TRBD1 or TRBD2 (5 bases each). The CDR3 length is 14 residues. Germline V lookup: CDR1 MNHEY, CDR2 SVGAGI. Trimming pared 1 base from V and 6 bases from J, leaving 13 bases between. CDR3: CASSYLRAGTEQYF. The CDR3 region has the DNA TGTGCCAGCAGTTACTTGCGGGCAGGGACCGAGCAGTACTTC.

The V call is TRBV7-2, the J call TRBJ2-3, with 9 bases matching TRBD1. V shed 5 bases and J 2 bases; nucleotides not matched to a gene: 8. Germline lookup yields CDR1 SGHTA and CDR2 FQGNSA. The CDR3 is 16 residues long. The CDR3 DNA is TGTGCCAGCAGCCGTCGACAGGGGGTTTTCACAGATACGCAGTATTTT. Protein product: CASSRRQGVFTDTQYF.

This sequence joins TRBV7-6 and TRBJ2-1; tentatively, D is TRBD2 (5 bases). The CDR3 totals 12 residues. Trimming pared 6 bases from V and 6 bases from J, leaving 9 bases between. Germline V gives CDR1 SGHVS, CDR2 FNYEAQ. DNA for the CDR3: TGTGCCAGCAGTCGGCTAGCCAATGAGCAGTTCTTC. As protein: CASSRLANEQFF.

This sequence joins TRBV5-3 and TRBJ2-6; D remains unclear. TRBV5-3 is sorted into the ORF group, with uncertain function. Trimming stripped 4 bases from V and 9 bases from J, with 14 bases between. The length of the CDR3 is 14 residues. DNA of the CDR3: TGTGCCAGAAGCCGTCTGAAGGTGGACAACGTCCTGACTTTC. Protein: CARSRLKVDNVLTF.

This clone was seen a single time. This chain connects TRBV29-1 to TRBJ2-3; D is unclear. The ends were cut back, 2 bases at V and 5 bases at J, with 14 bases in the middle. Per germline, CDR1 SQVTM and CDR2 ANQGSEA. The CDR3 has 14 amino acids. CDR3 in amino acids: CSVERLREIDTQYF. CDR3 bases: TGCAGCGTTGAACGGCTTCGCGAGATAGATACGCAGTATTTT.

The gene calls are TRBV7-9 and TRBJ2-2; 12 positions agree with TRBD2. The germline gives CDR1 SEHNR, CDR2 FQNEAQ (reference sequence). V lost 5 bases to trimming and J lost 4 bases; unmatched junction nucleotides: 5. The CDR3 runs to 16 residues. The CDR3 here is CASSVTSGSLTGELFF. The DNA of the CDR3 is TGTGCCAGCAGCGTGACTAGCGGGAGTCTCACCGGGGAGCTGTTTTTT.

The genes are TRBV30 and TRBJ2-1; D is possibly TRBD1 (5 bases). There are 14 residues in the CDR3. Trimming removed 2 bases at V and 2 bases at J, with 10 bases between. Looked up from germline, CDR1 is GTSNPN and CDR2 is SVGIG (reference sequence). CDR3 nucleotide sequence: TGTGCCTGGAGTAGGATACAGGCCTACAATGAGCAGTTCTTC. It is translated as CAWSRIQAYNEQFF.

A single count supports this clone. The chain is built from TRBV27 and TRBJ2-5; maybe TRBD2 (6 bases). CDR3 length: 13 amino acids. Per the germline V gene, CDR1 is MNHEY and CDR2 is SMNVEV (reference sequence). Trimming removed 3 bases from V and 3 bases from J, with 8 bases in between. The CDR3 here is CASSFSGEETQYF. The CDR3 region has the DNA TGTGCCAGCAGTTTTTCGGGGGAAGAGACCCAGTACTTC.

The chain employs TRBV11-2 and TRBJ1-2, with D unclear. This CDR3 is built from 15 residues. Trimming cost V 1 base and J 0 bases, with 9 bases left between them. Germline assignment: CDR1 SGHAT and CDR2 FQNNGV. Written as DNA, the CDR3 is TGTGCCAGCAGCTTAGGTGGGTCCTCTAACTATGGCTACACCTTC. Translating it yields CASSLGGSSNYGYTF.

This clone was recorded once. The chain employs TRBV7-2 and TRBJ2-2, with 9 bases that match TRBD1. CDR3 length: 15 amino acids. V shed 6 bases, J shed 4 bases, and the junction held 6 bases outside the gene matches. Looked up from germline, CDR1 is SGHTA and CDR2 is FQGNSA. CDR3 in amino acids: CASRRDRDSTGELFF. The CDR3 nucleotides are TGTGCCAGCAGACGGGACAGGGATAGCACCGGGGAGCTGTTTTTT.

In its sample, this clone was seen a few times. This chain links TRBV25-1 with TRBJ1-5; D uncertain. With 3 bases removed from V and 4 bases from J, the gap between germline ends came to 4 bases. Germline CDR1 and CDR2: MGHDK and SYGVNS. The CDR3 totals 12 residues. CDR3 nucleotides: TGTGCCAGCAGTGAGGGAAATCAGCCCCAGCATTTT. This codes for CASSEGNQPQHF.

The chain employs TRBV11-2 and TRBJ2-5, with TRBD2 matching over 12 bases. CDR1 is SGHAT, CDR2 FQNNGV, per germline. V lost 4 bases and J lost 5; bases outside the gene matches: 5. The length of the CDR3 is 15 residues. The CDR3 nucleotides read TGTGCCAGCAGCTCTAGCGGGAGGGCCTCCGAGACCCAGTACTTC. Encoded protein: CASSSSGRASETQYF.

The CDR3 here is CASSYSNSGNTIYF. CDR3 nucleotide sequence: TGTGCCAGCAGTTACTCGAATTCTGGAAACACCATATATTTT. The chain employs TRBV6-5 and TRBJ1-3; D uncertain. This CDR3 is 14 amino acids long. With 0 bases removed from V and 1 base from J, the gap between germline ends came to 4 bases. The germline V gene has CDR1 MNHEY and CDR2 SVGAGI.

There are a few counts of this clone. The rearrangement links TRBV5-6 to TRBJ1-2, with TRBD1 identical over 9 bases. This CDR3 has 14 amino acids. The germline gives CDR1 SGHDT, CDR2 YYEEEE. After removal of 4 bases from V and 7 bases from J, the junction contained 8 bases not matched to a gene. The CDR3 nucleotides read TGTGCCAGCAGCCCTTGGGACAGGGACTCTGGCTACACCTTC. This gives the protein CASSPWDRDSGYTF.

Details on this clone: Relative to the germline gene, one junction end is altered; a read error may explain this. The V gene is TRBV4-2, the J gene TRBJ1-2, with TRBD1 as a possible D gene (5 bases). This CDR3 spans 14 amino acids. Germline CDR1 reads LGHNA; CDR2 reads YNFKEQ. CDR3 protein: CASSSDRANYGFTF. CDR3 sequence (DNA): TGTGCCAGCAGTAGTGACAGAGCTAACTATGGCTTCACCTTC.

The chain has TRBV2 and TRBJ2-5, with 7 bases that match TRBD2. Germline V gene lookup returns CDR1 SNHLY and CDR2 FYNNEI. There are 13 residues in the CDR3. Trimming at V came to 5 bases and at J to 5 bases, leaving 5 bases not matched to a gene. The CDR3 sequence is CASSLGLVETQYF. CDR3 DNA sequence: TGTGCCAGCAGTCTTGGACTAGTGGAGACCCAGTACTTC.

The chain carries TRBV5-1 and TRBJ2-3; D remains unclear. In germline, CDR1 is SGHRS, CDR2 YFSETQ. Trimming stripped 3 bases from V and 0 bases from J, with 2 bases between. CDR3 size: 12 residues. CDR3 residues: CASSSSTDTQYF. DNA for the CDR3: TGCGCCAGCAGCTCTAGCACAGATACGCAGTATTTT.

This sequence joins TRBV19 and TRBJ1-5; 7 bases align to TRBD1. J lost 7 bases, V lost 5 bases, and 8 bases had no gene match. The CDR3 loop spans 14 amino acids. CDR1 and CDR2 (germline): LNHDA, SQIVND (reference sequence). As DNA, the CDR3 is TGTGCCAGTAGTGTCTCGGGACAGAGACAGCCCCAGCATTTT. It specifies CASSVSGQRQPQHF.

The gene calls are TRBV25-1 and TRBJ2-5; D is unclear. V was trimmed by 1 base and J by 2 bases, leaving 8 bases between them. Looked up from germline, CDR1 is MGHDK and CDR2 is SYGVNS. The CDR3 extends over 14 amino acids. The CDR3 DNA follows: TGTGCCAGCAGTGAATCGCTTCATCAAGAGACCCAGTACTTC. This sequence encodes CASSESLHQETQYF.

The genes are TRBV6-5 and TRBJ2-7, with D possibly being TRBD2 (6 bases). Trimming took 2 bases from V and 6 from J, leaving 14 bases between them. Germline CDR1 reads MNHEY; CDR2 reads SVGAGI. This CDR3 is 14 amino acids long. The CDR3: CASSYLHGGPEQYF. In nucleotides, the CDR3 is TGTGCCAGCAGTTACCTCCACGGGGGACCCGAGCAGTACTTC.

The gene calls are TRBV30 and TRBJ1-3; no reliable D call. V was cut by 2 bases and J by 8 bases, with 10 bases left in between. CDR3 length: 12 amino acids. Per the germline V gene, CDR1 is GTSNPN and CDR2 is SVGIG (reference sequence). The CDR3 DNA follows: TGTGCCTGGAGTCCTCGATTGGACACCATATATTTT. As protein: CAWSPRLDTIYF.

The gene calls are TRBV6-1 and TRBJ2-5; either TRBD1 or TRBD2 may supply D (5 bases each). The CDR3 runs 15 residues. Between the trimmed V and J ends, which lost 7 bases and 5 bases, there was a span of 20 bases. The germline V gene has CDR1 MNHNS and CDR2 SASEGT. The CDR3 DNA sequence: TGTGCCAGCAACCCTACCGGGCTGAGGGGTGAGACCCAGTACTTC. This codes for CASNPTGLRGETQYF.